A single sample is the source of the 17 T cell receptor beta chains below, sequenced in a study of blood T cell repertoires in COVID-19 (dated by TCRdb to 2019 to 2021). Libraries were made using the immunoSEQ multiplex PCR assay. TCRdb stores this immuneACCESS table with in-frame sequences only. Part of the clones is absent; in the studies checked, under half of the shortfall reflects unresolved V genes, and no reason is known for the rest. Counted in this sample were around 300,000 clones; roughly nine tenths of them appeared once. Of the sample, 2.4% is held by the ten largest clones. Sequences were obtained from PBMCs or T cells enriched from blood (not recorded which). These receptors came from a woman in her late teens or twenties who had recovered from COVID-19.

The V gene is TRBV12-5, the J gene TRBJ1-2; D unclear. The V gene lost 3 bases and the J gene lost 1 base, with 6 bases spanning the gap. The germline gives CDR1 LGHNT, CDR2 FRNRAP. The CDR3 sequence is 13 residues long. The CDR3 nucleotides read TGTGCTAGTGGTTTCGGGGTTAACTATGGCTACACCTTC. Encoded protein: CASGFGVNYGYTF.

The V call is TRBV27, the J call TRBJ1-4, with TRBD1 as a possible D gene (6 bases). From germline, CDR1 is MNHEY and CDR2 SMNVEV (reference sequence). Trimming shortened V by 2 bases and J by 7 bases, and 11 bases separated the two germline ends. The length of the CDR3 is 14 residues. The CDR3 is CASSLVGAREKLFF. CDR3 sequence (DNA): TGTGCCAGCAGTTTAGTGGGGGCGCGTGAAAAACTGTTTTTT.

The chain recombines TRBV7-8 with TRBJ2-6; 8 bases fit TRBD1. Germline-derived CDR1 and CDR2 are SGHVS and FQNEAQ. The CDR3 sequence is 16 residues long. J lost 1 base, V lost 1 base, and 0 bases had no gene match. In DNA form, the CDR3 reads TGTGCCAGCAGCTTAGGACAGGGGTCTGGGGCCAACGTCCTGACTTTC. Translating gives CASSLGQGSGANVLTF. The entire variable domain, with the rest obtained from reference TRBV7-8 and TRBJ2-6, is as follows: GAGVSQSPRYKVAKRGQDVALRCDPISGHVSLFWYQQALGQGPEFLTYFQNEAQLDKSGLPSDRFFAERPEGSVSTLKIQRTQQEDSAVYLCASSLGQGSGANVLTFGAGSRLTVL.

This sequence joins TRBV12-3 or TRBV12-4 and TRBJ2-7, with a tentative D call TRBD2 (5 bases). This CDR3 comprises 13 residues. The V end was cut by 6 bases, the J end by 4 bases, with 13 bases between. CDR3 region: CASSPPGIYEQYF. In DNA form, the CDR3 reads TGTGCCAGCAGCCCACCGGGGATTTACGAGCAGTACTTC.

The chain employs TRBV5-1 and TRBJ1-1; D call uncertain. Trimming left V 1 base short and J 1 base short, with 14 bases between. Germline V gene lookup returns CDR1 SGHRS and CDR2 YFSETQ. The CDR3 contains 16 residues. CDR3 DNA: TGCGCCAGCAGCTTGTTTGAGGGTAGCGGGAACACTGAAGCTTTCTTT. Protein: CASSLFEGSGNTEAFF.

This clone has a single count. This sequence joins TRBV6-5 and TRBJ1-4; D uncertain. Germline values: CDR1 MNHEY, CDR2 SVGAGI. The germline V and J ends were trimmed by 8 bases and 4 bases, with 8 bases remaining between them. The CDR3 has 12 residues. CDR3 loop: CASGSDNEKLFF. The CDR3 DNA sequence: TGTGCCAGCGGCAGTGATAATGAAAAACTGTTTTTT.

The chain recombines TRBV6-5 with TRBJ1-1; D perhaps matches TRBD1 (6 bases). The germline gives CDR1 MNHEY, CDR2 SVGAGI. The CDR3 is made up of 14 amino acids. V was pared by 6 bases and J by 3 bases, with 14 bases between. The CDR3 loop reads CASSPAQGHTEAFF. In DNA form, the CDR3 reads TGTGCCAGCAGCCCCGCGCAGGGGCACACTGAAGCTTTCTTT.

The J gene is TRBJ1-1, the V gene TRBV27; D is unresolved. The V and J ends lost 0 bases and 0 bases respectively, with 8 bases between them. CDR3 length: 15 residues. Germline CDR1 is MNHEY and CDR2 is SMNVEV (reference sequence). The CDR3 spells CASSLSFLLNTEAFF. The CDR3 DNA sequence: TGTGCCAGCAGTTTATCGTTCCTTTTGAACACTGAAGCTTTCTTT.

The V gene is TRBV28, the J gene TRBJ2-3; TRBD2 matches at 8 bases. The CDR3 sequence is 14 residues long. Germline CDR1 reads MDHEN; CDR2 reads SYDVKM. V lost 7 bases, J lost 4 bases, and 7 bases stayed unmatched. The CDR3: CASIRGGLSDTQYF. The DNA of the CDR3 is TGTGCCAGCATCCGGGGGGGGCTCTCAGATACGCAGTATTTT.

The chain employs TRBV15 and TRBJ1-2; D possibly corresponds to TRBD1 (5 bases). Germline lookup yields CDR1 LNHNV and CDR2 YYDKDF (reference sequence). The CDR3 covers 15 residues. V gave up 0 bases and J gave up 3 bases, with 11 bases separating them. CDR3 protein: CATSREAGGDYGYTF. Written as DNA, the CDR3 is TGTGCCACCAGCAGAGAGGCGGGGGGAGACTATGGCTACACCTTC.

This rearrangement joins TRBV24-1 to TRBJ1-2; TRBD1 agrees at 8 bases. The V and J ends lost 3 bases and 7 bases, in that order; junction bases with no gene match: 9. The CDR3 contains 15 residues. Germline lookup yields CDR1 KGHDR and CDR2 SFDVKD. CDR3 DNA sequence: TGTGCCACCAGTGATCCCGCAGGGGGCGCGGGTGGCTACACCTTC. It specifies CATSDPAGGAGGYTF.

The chain has TRBV4-1 and TRBJ1-5, with TRBD1 identical over 7 bases. Germline V gives CDR1 MGHRA, CDR2 YSYEKL. V shed 3 bases and J 4 bases; nucleotides not matched to a gene: 9. The CDR3 spans 16 residues. CDR3: CASSQVPDRVNQPQHF. The CDR3 nucleotides are TGCGCCAGCAGCCAGGTACCCGACAGGGTAAATCAGCCCCAGCATTTT.

The V and J genes are TRBV13 and TRBJ1-2; unclear D gene. Trimming took 2 bases from V and 1 from J, leaving 5 bases between them. The CDR3 contains 13 residues. Germline V CDR1 and CDR2: PRHDT, FYEKMQ (reference sequence). The CDR3 protein is CASSLRGNYGYTF. The CDR3, as DNA: TGTGCCAGCAGCTTACGAGGTAACTATGGCTACACCTTC.

The chain employs TRBV7-2 and TRBJ2-1; 10 bases fit TRBD2. Looked up from germline, CDR1 is SGHTA and CDR2 is FQGNSA. This CDR3 has 17 residues. With V trimmed by 4 bases and J by 2 bases, 8 bases remained unmatched. This CDR3 reads CASSSDALAGAYNEQFF. The DNA for the CDR3 is TGTGCCAGCAGCTCTGACGCTCTAGCGGGGGCCTACAATGAGCAGTTCTTC.

The J gene is TRBJ2-1, the V gene TRBV27, with TRBD1 identical over 7 bases. Per the germline V gene, CDR1 is MNHEY and CDR2 is SMNVEV (reference sequence). V lost 3 bases, J lost 8 bases, and 7 bases stayed unmatched. The CDR3 runs 14 residues. The DNA of the CDR3 is TGTGCCAGCAGTTTCCAGGGGGATGAGCATGAGCAGTTCTTC. Protein: CASSFQGDEHEQFF.

V and J are TRBV19 and TRBJ2-7; a weak D match, TRBD1 (6 bases). Germline V lookup: CDR1 LNHDA, CDR2 SQIVND (reference sequence). V gave up 9 bases and J gave up 1 base, with 16 bases separating them. The CDR3 consists of 14 residues. CDR3 loop: CARRRDTSSYEQYF. The CDR3 nucleotides read TGTGCCAGACGCCGGGACACCTCTTCCTACGAGCAGTACTTC.

The J gene is TRBJ1-2, the V gene TRBV11-2; 9 nucleotides match TRBD1. The germline V gene has CDR1 SGHAT and CDR2 FQNNGV. The CDR3 loop spans 17 amino acids. V was clipped by 3 bases and J by 2 bases; unmatched bases: 10. DNA of the CDR3: TGTGCCAGCAGCTTCAACTACGGGACAGGGTCGAACTATGGCTACACCTTC. Encoded protein: CASSFNYGTGSNYGYTF.